These 32 T cell receptor beta chains were sequenced from one sample in a study of cytotoxic CD8 clonotypes in ibrutinib-treated CLL. Assay used: immunoSEQ multiplex PCR; TCRdb lists only in-frame clones, some missing. Of roughly 190,000 clones in the sample, 72% are singletons; the top ten hold around 15%. The sequencing here drew on PBMCs, taken after 24 months of ibrutinib treatment. Receptors were obtained from a human donor with chronic lymphocytic leukemia.

The V and J genes are TRBV2 and TRBJ1-2; 7 positions match TRBD1. The CDR3 is made up of 14 amino acids. V shed 4 bases, J shed 4 bases, and the junction held 6 bases outside the gene matches. Germline CDR1 is SNHLY and CDR2 is FYNNEI. CDR3 region: CASSGDSKGYGYTF. CDR3 nucleotide sequence: TGTGCCAGCAGTGGGGACAGCAAGGGCTATGGCTACACCTTC. Full variable domain (outside the CDR3, taken from reference TRBV2 and TRBJ1-2): EPEVTQTPSHQVTQMGQEVILRCVPISNHLYFYWYRQILGQKVEFLVSFYNNEISEKSEIFDDQFSVERPDGSNFTLKIRSTKLEDSAMYFCASSGDSKGYGYTFGSGTRLTVV.

The CDR3 sequence: CASSRGASGTGEQYF. In DNA form, the CDR3 reads TGTGCCAGCAGCCGAGGGGCTAGCGGGACGGGCGAGCAGTACTTC. This rearrangement joins TRBV11-2 to TRBJ2-7, with 9 bases fitting TRBD2. The junction had 11 bases not matched to a gene; V was cut back by 5 bases and J by 6 bases. CDR3 length equals 15 residues. Germline V gene sequence: CDR1 SGHAT, CDR2 FQNNGV.

The sample holds a few counts of this clone. The CDR3 loop reads CASSGGQGGEQYF. Written as DNA, the CDR3 is TGTGCCAGCAGTGGGGGACAGGGGGGCGAGCAGTACTTC. The V and J genes are TRBV2 and TRBJ2-7, with 11 bases identical to TRBD1. The CDR3 is 13 residues long. The V gene end was trimmed by 4 bases and the J gene end by 6 bases; junction bases not matched to a gene: 2. Germline V gene sequence: CDR1 SNHLY, CDR2 FYNNEI.

The chain combines TRBV30 with TRBJ2-4; D possibly corresponds to TRBD2 (5 bases). The CDR3 length is 11 residues. V lost 0 bases and J 11 bases, leaving 8 bases between the germline ends. Germline-derived CDR1 and CDR2 are GTSNPN and SVGIG (reference sequence). DNA of the CDR3: TGTGCCTGGAGTGTAGAGGGCTTTCAGTACTTC. As protein: CAWSVEGFQYF.

This clone was seen just once. This chain uses TRBV6-6 with TRBJ2-1, with D possibly matching TRBD2 (5 bases). The germline gives CDR1 MNHNY, CDR2 SVGAGI (reference sequence). V was trimmed by 7 bases and J by 8 bases, leaving 21 bases between them. The CDR3 runs to 15 residues. The DNA of the CDR3 is TGTGCCAGCACAAGATGGGAGAAGGGAAGAGATGAGCAGTTCTTC. Amino acid sequence: CASTRWEKGRDEQFF.

The CDR3 is CAARAGGADTQYF. In DNA, the CDR3 is TGTGCTGCGAGGGCGGGAGGAGCAGATACGCAGTATTTT. The rearrangement uses TRBV13 and TRBJ2-3; 8 bases fit TRBD2. This CDR3 is built from 13 residues. The germline V gene has CDR1 PRHDT and CDR2 FYEKMQ (reference sequence).

This clone has a handful of counts. V is TRBV6-1 and J is TRBJ2-7, with 7 bases matching TRBD1. The V gene end was trimmed by 4 bases and the J gene end by 7 bases; junction bases not matched to a gene: 19. There are 17 residues in the CDR3. Germline-derived CDR1 and CDR2 are MNHNS and SASEGT. CDR3 sequence (DNA): TGTGCCAGCAGTGCCAACTCGCGGGCAGGGGGAAACGTAGAGCAGTACTTC. Protein product: CASSANSRAGGNVEQYF.

The chain combines TRBV5-6 with TRBJ2-3; D could derive from TRBD1 or TRBD2 (6 bases each). Trimming removed 4 bases at V and 4 bases at J, with 22 bases between. The CDR3 covers 17 residues. Germline lookup yields CDR1 SGHDT and CDR2 YYEEEE. The CDR3 spells CASSHAGGGVLSDTQYF. CDR3 in DNA: TGTGCCAGCAGCCACGCCGGGGGCGGGGTTTTATCAGATACGCAGTATTTT. The variable domain in full, with the rest retrieved from reference TRBV5-6 and TRBJ2-3, is DAGVTQSPTHLIKTRGQQVTLRCSPKSGHDTVSWYQQALGQGPQFIFQYYEEEERQRGNFPDRFSGHQFPNYSSELNVNALLLGDSALYLCASSHAGGGVLSDTQYFGPGTRLTVL.

V and J are TRBV6-1 and TRBJ2-7; D uncertain. With 3 bases removed from V and 1 base from J, the gap between germline ends came to 4 bases. Germline values: CDR1 MNHNS, CDR2 SASEGT. The CDR3 has 12 amino acids. Here the CDR3 DNA reads TGTGCCAGCAGTGAGCAGTCCTACGAGCAGTACTTC. The encoded protein is CASSEQSYEQYF.

J is TRBJ2-3 and V is TRBV10-3; 7 bases map to TRBD2. This CDR3 contains 17 residues. From germline, CDR1 is ENHRY and CDR2 SYGVKD. Trimming at V came to 6 bases and at J to 6 bases, leaving 18 bases not matched to a gene. This chain's CDR3 is CAISAKGAGPSRDTQYF. The CDR3 nucleotides are TGTGCCATCAGCGCTAAAGGAGCGGGACCTTCCCGGGATACGCAGTATTTT.

Remarks on this clone: One end of the junction is discordant with germline, which a read error may explain. V usage is TRBV7-2 and J usage is TRBJ2-1, with D perhaps TRBD2 (5 bases). CDR1 SGHTA and CDR2 FQGNSA come from the germline V gene. This CDR3 is 13 amino acids long. In DNA, the CDR3 is TGTGCCAGCAGCTTATGGGTTCTGCGAGGGCAGCTCTTC. It specifies CASSLWVLRGQLF.

The chain links TRBV19 to TRBJ2-6, with 11 bases matching TRBD1. CDR3 size: 16 residues. Germline CDR1 and CDR2: LNHDA and SQIVND (reference sequence). Trimming cost V 5 bases and J 1 base; bases outside gene matches: 1. The CDR3 spells CASSGQGASGANVLTF. DNA for the CDR3: TGTGCCAGTAGTGGACAGGGGGCGTCTGGGGCCAACGTCCTGACTTTC.

This sequence joins TRBV27 and TRBJ1-5; D is possibly TRBD1 (5 bases). The CDR3 has 15 residues. Per the germline V gene, CDR1 is MNHEY and CDR2 is SMNVEV (reference sequence). The germline V and J ends were trimmed by 3 bases and 6 bases, with 15 bases remaining between them. The CDR3: CASSFGKGLGQPQHF. CDR3 nucleotide sequence: TGTGCCAGCAGTTTTGGAAAGGGGCTGGGTCAGCCCCAGCATTTT.

The V and J genes are TRBV27 and TRBJ1-2; unclear D gene. Germline V gives CDR1 MNHEY, CDR2 SMNVEV (reference sequence). The V end was cut by 6 bases, the J end by 3 bases, with 8 bases between. The CDR3 loop spans 12 amino acids. The CDR3 bases are TGTGCCAGCAGAAAGGAAGACTATGGCTACACCTTC. Amino acid sequence: CASRKEDYGYTF.

V and J are TRBV30 and TRBJ1-4; unclear D gene. Germline V gene sequence: CDR1 GTSNPN, CDR2 SVGIG (reference sequence). This CDR3 is 13 amino acids long. The V end was cut by 7 bases, the J end by 5 bases, with 14 bases between. The CDR3 DNA follows: TGTGCCTACAGCCAGTCCTTCAATGAAAAACTGTTTTTT. Translation gives CAYSQSFNEKLFF.

The chain has TRBV28 and TRBJ2-7; 9 bases fit TRBD2. Germline CDR1 and CDR2: MDHEN and SYDVKM. This CDR3 spans 18 amino acids. The V segment lost 3 bases and the J segment 3 bases; nucleotides outside the gene matches: 15. CDR3 residues: CASSFGLAGSSRYYEQYF. CDR3 in DNA: TGTGCCAGCAGTTTTGGGCTAGCGGGGAGTAGTAGATACTACGAGCAGTACTTC.

This rearrangement joins TRBV6-4 to TRBJ2-7; D gene unclear. The CDR3 length is 14 residues. Trimming removed 4 bases from V and 2 bases from J, with 12 bases in between. Per the germline V gene, CDR1 is MRHNA and CDR2 is SNTAGT. As DNA, the CDR3 is TGTGCCAGCAGTGTCCGGAGCGTAACCTACGAGCAGTACTTC. Its translation: CASSVRSVTYEQYF.

The chain recombines TRBV9 with TRBJ2-1; D gene uncertain. This CDR3 contains 13 residues. Trimming removed 2 bases at V and 3 bases at J, with 6 bases between. Looked up from germline, CDR1 is SGDLS and CDR2 is YYNGEE. The CDR3 region is CASSVLFYNEQFF. CDR3 DNA: TGTGCCAGCAGCGTTCTGTTCTACAATGAGCAGTTCTTC.

The chain couples TRBV9 to TRBJ2-3; weak D call: TRBD2 (5 bases). The V gene's germline CDR1 is SGDLS and CDR2 YYNGEE. V lost 0 bases and J 3 bases, leaving 11 bases between the germline ends. The CDR3 sequence is 15 residues long. This CDR3 reads CASSVGSGRTDTQYF. CDR3 coding DNA: TGTGCCAGCAGCGTAGGTTCGGGAAGAACAGATACGCAGTATTTT.

The V and J genes are TRBV7-2 and TRBJ1-2; weak D call: TRBD1 (5 bases). V gave up 1 base and J gave up 8 bases, with 11 bases separating them. Germline CDR1 reads SGHTA; CDR2 reads FQGNSA. The CDR3 runs to 13 residues. CDR3 loop: CASSLVQGVGYTF. The CDR3 DNA reads TGTGCCAGCAGCTTAGTGCAAGGGGTCGGCTACACCTTC.

The chain has TRBV5-1 and TRBJ2-5; no reliable D call. V dropped 0 bases and J dropped 3 bases, with 12 bases sitting between them. Germline lookup yields CDR1 SGHRS and CDR2 YFSETQ. The CDR3 loop spans 15 amino acids. CDR3 sequence (DNA): TGCGCCAGCAGCTTGGGGACGCCCAGGAAAGAGACCCAGTACTTC. Its translation: CASSLGTPRKETQYF.

V gene TRBV7-8 combines with J gene TRBJ2-7, with 8 bases fitting TRBD1. Losses at the gene ends were 5 bases for V and 5 bases for J; bases not matched to a gene: 11. In germline, CDR1 is SGHVS, CDR2 FQNEAQ. This CDR3 has 15 amino acids. CDR3 sequence reads: CASSRRQGRVDEQYF. CDR3 DNA sequence: TGTGCCAGCAGCCGAAGACAGGGGAGAGTCGACGAGCAGTACTTC.

The chain combines TRBV5-6 with TRBJ2-7; no definite D call. Germline V gives CDR1 SGHDT, CDR2 YYEEEE. Trimming left V 4 bases short and J 5 bases short, with 13 bases between. The CDR3 is made up of 13 amino acids. The CDR3 is CASSAPSRDEQYF. CDR3 bases: TGTGCCAGCAGCGCTCCCTCTAGGGACGAGCAGTACTTC. Variable domain in full (rest from reference TRBV5-6 and TRBJ2-7): DAGVTQSPTHLIKTRGQQVTLRCSPKSGHDTVSWYQQALGQGPQFIFQYYEEEERQRGNFPDRFSGHQFPNYSSELNVNALLLGDSALYLCASSAPSRDEQYFGPGTRLTVT.

This clone was seen a few times. The gene calls are TRBV21-1 and TRBJ1-4; the table names TRBD1, a call not compared with the DNA. TRBV21-1 counts as a pseudogene. This CDR3 region has 16 residues. The CDR3, as DNA: TGTGCCAGCAGCAAAATCAGGCGACCGTTGAATGAAAAACTGTTTTTT. Translated, it gives CASSKIRRPLNEKLFF.

The chain joins TRBV29-1 to TRBJ1-1; D call uncertain. Germline lookup yields CDR1 SQVTM and CDR2 ANQGSEA. Trimming pared 7 bases from V and 1 base from J, leaving 7 bases between. This CDR3 has 11 residues. The CDR3 is CSGIENTEAFF. The CDR3 DNA follows: TGCAGCGGTATAGAGAACACTGAAGCTTTCTTT.

This clone was recorded a few times. The chain combines TRBV6-5 with TRBJ1-1, with 7 positions matching TRBD1. CDR1 is MNHEY and CDR2 is SVGAGI in the germline V gene. V shed 5 bases and J 4 bases; nucleotides not matched to a gene: 4. The CDR3 contains 13 residues. The CDR3 sequence is CASSTHRGTEAFF. The CDR3 DNA is TGTGCCAGCAGTACCCACAGGGGCACTGAAGCTTTCTTT.

This rearrangement joins TRBV5-1 to TRBJ1-2; a possible D gene is TRBD1 (5 bases). Trimming shortened V by 0 bases and J by 4 bases, and 16 bases separated the two germline ends. Germline CDR1 and CDR2: SGHRS and YFSETQ. The CDR3 has 16 amino acids. As DNA, the CDR3 is TGCGCCAGCAGCTTGGTCGGGACTGGGTGGGGCTATGGCTACACCTTC. Its protein is CASSLVGTGWGYGYTF.

The genes are TRBV11-3 and TRBJ2-7; 7 nucleotides match TRBD1. Germline loops: CDR1 SGHNT, CDR2 YENEEA. V dropped 5 bases and J dropped 7; count of bases not matched to a gene: 14. The CDR3 extends over 15 amino acids. The CDR3 DNA follows: TGTGCCAGCAGCCGACAGGGCCTTCTTACCTCGGAGCAGTACTTC. It codes for CASSRQGLLTSEQYF.

This chain uses TRBV7-2 with TRBJ2-7, with TRBD2 matching over 12 bases. The CDR3 totals 17 residues. V was clipped by 1 base and J by 3 bases; unmatched bases: 7. Germline CDR1 is SGHTA and CDR2 is FQGNSA. The CDR3 nucleotides read TGTGCCAGCAGCTTAGTTTTGACTAGCGGGAGAGGCTACGAGCAGTACTTC. This codes for CASSLVLTSGRGYEQYF.

This chain links TRBV7-9 with TRBJ2-5; possible D gene TRBD1, 5 bases. This CDR3 region has 15 residues. CDR1 and CDR2 from the germline V gene are SEHNR and FQNEAQ (reference sequence). V lost 2 bases and J lost 1, with 11 bases in between. The CDR3: CASSLLQGSQETQYF. The DNA of the CDR3 is TGTGCCAGCAGCTTATTGCAGGGATCCCAAGAGACCCAGTACTTC.

The rearrangement joins TRBV7-6 to TRBJ2-1, with TRBD2 matching 12 bases. Trimming at V came to 5 bases and at J to 7 bases, leaving 9 bases not matched to a gene. In germline, CDR1 is SGHVS, CDR2 FNYEAQ. This CDR3 region has 16 residues. This chain's CDR3 is CASSDRLAGVSNEQFF. DNA of the CDR3: TGTGCCAGCAGCGACCGACTAGCGGGAGTATCTAATGAGCAGTTCTTC.

The rearrangement links TRBV5-1 to TRBJ2-1; tentative D call: TRBD2 (5 bases). Germline values: CDR1 SGHRS, CDR2 YFSETQ. Deletions cut 0 bases from V and 6 bases from J, with 10 bases between. The CDR3 runs 14 residues. The CDR3 DNA follows: TGCGCCAGCAGCTTGGTTGGAGCGGTCAATGAGCAGTTCTTC. The encoded protein is CASSLVGAVNEQFF.